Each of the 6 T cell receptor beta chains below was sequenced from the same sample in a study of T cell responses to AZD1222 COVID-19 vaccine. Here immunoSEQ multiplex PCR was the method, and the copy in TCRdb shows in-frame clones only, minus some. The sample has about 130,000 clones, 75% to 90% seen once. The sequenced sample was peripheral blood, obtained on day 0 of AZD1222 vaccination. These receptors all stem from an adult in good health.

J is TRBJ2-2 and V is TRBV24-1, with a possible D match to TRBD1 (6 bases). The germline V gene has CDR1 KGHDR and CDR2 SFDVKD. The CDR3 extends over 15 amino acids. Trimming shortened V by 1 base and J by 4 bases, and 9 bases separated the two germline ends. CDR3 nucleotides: TGTGCCACCAGTGATTTCAGGGGCTCCACCGGGGAGCTGTTTTTT. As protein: CATSDFRGSTGELFF.

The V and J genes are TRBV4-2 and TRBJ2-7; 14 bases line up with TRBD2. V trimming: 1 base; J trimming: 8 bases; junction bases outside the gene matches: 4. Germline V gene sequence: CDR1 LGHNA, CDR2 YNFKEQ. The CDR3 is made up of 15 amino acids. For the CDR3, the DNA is TGTGCCAGCAGCCAAGCCGGGACTAGCGGGAGTAAGCAGTACTTC. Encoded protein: CASSQAGTSGSKQYF.

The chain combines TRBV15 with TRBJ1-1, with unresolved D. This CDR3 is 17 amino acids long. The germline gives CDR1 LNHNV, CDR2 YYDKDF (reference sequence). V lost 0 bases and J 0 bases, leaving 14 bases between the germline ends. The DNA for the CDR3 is TGTGCCACCAGCAGAGAGAGTTTTGTTAACATGAACACTGAAGCTTTCTTT. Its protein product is CATSRESFVNMNTEAFF.

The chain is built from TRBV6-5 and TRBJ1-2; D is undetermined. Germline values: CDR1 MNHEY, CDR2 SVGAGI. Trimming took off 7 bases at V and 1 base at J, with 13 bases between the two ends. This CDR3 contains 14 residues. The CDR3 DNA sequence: TGTGCCAGCACCCGGAGACGGGATAACTATGGCTACACCTTC. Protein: CASTRRRDNYGYTF.

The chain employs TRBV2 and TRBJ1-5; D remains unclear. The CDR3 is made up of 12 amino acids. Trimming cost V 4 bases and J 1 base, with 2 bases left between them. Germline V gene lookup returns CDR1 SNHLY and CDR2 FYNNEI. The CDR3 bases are TGTGCCAGCAGTGTCAGCAATCAGCCCCAGCATTTT. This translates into CASSVSNQPQHF.

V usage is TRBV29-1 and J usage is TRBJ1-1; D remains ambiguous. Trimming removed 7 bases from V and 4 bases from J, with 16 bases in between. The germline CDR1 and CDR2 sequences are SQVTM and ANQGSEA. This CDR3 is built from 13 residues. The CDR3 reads CSGRRLGGTEAFF. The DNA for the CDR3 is TGCAGCGGTAGACGGTTGGGAGGCACTGAAGCTTTCTTT. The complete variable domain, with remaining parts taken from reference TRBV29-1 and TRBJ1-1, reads SAVISQKPSRDICQRGTSLTIQCQVDSQVTMMFWYRQQPGQSLTLIATANQGSEATYESGFVIDKFPISRPNLTFSTLTVSNMSPEDSSIYLCSGRRLGGTEAFFGQGTRLTVV.